This TCR beta chain stems from a study of cytomegalovirus exposure and HLA in healthy donors. Findings and caveats of the study: An observed cluster of highly shared sequence variants was recorded as a likely sequencing artifact. It was in a later analysis that TCR association rates were seen to vary by HLA locus, highest for DRB1 and lowest for HLA-C.

Germline assignment: CDR1 SGHAT and CDR2 FQNNGV. With 4 bases clipped from V and 7 bases from J, the junction kept 9 bases outside the gene matches. The CDR3 extends over 16 amino acids. The PCR ran on 60 Vbeta and 13 Jbeta primers. Assay: immunoSEQ multiplex PCR; the TCRdb copy retains only in-frame clones and omits some. The sample data list about 170,000 clones. For this clone: What it recognizes is unknown.

The chain employs TRBV11-2 and TRBJ2-3; 12 bases line up with TRBD2. This clonotype originated in a woman aged 18-29 years in good health and CMV-seropositive. Sequenced material: PBMCs. CDR3 loop: CASSSMASGGANTQYF. For the CDR3, the DNA is TGTGCCAGCAGCTCGATGGCTAGCGGGGGGGCGAATACGCAGTATTTT.